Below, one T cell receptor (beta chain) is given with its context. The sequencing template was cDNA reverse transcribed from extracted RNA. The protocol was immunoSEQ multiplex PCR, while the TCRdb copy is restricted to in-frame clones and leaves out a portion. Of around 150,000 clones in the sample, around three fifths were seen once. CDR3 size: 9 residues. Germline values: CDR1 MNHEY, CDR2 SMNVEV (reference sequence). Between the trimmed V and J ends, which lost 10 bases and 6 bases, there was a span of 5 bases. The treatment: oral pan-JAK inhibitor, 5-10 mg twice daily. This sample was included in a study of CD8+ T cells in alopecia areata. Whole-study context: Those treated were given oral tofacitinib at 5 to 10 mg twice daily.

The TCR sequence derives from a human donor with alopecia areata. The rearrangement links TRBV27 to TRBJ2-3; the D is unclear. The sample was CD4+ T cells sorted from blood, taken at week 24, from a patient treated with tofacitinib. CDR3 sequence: CATADTQYF. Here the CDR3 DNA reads TGTGCCACGGCGGATACGCAGTATTTT.